This T cell receptor (beta chain) was captured by sequencing in a study of cytomegalovirus exposure and HLA in healthy donors. Study summary: There were approximately 80 million unique TCRs (from HLA-typed donors) in an early data release. Of some 400 genotyped donors, roughly 81% clustered with self-reported Caucasian donors.

13 Jbeta primers and 60 Vbeta primers were used for the PCR. Sequencing was performed with immunoSEQ multiplex PCR; in TCRdb, only in-frame clones are kept and a portion is missing. The table lists 310,000 or so clones, about 90% of them singletons. Broader study findings: Owing to their indistinguishability, certain V segments, notably TRBV6-2 and TRBV6-3, were excluded.

The CDR3 extends over 16 amino acids. Germline trimming cut 3 bases from V and 3 bases from J; bases unmatched to any gene: 11. Per germline, CDR1 SQVTM and CDR2 ANQGSEA. With respect to this clone: Antigen: not known.

Samples came from healthy bone marrow donors. The gene calls are TRBV29-1 and TRBJ1-2; 9 bases line up with TRBD1. The sequencing sample was made of PBMCs. This clonotype originated in a woman aged 18 to 35 in good health and CMV-seronegative. CDR3: CSVDQRGTGGYYGYTF. CDR3 nucleotides: TGCAGCGTTGACCAACGAGGAACAGGGGGCTACTATGGCTACACCTTC.